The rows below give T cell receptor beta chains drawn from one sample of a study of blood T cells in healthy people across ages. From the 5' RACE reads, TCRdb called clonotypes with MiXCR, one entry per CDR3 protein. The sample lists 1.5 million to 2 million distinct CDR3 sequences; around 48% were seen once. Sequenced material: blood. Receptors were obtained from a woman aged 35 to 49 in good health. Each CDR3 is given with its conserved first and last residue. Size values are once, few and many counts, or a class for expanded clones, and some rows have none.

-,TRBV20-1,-,CSTPGQGANIQYF
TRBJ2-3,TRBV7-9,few,CASSPPYYRVGSDTQYF
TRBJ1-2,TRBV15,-,CATSRDGGTGDGYTF
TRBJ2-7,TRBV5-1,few,CASSPITGTSYEQYF
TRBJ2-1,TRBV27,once,CASSLLSGGDVRDEQFF
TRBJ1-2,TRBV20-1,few,CSAGRGPGRYTF
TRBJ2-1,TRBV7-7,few,CASSSFLAGENNEQFF
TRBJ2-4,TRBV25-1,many,CASSSPGTGLDIQYF
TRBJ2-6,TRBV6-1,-,CASSPATVMVQKASGANVLTF
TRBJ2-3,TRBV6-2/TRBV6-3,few,CASSLGQWNTQYF
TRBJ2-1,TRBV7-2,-,CASSLAPGVPYNVQFF
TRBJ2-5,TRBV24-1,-,CATSDSLRGLSETQYF
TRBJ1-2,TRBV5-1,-,CASRQGLNYGYTF
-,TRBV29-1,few,CSVRTGYAYEQYF
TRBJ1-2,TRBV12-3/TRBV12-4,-,CASRGVRGWRGYTF
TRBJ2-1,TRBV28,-,CASILGLAGGDEQFF
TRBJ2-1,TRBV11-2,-,CASSPSSRGGPEQFF
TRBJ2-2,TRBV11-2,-,CASSPGVGAGELFF
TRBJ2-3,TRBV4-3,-,CASSQDSSPDTQYF
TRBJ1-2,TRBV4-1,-,CASSRKDGRRIYGYTF
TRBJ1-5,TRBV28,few,CASSFPRARGNQPQHF
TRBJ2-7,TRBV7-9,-,CASSHGLAGSISYEQYF
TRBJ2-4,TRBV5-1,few,CASRRGLQTDNKNIQYF
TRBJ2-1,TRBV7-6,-,CASSRGLGGGNEQFF
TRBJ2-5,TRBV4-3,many,CASSQAVEGKETQYF
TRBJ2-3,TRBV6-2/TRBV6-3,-,CASTSTGGADTQYF
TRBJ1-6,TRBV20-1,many,CSAREMTATYNSPLHF
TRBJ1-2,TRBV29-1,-,CSVEGGVRYGYTF
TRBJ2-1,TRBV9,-,CASSRTGRYNEQFF
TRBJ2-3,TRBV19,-,CASRSTSGGDTQYF
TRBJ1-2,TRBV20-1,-,CSANVAGTGSTGYTF
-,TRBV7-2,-,CASSLGGDSYFYEQYF
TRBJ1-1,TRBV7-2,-,CASSAPTGRKAEAFF
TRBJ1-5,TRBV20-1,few,CSARRAPGEPQHF
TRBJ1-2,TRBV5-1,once,CASRVRGAKLSFHGYTF
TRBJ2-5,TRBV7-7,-,CASSPPVTQETQYF
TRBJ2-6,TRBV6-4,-,CASSDLARGANVLTF
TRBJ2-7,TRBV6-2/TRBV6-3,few,CASSYPLDTMSSYEQYF
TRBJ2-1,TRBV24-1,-,CAPKHGNEQFF
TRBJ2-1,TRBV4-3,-,CASSHGGESSYNEQFF
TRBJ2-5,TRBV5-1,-,CASRLGLAGGLPAETQYF
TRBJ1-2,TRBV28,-,CASSSVTGGTGGDYTF
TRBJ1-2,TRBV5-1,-,CVSSLVSRDGYTF
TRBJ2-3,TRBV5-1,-,CASSLASGATGDTQYF
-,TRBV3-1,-,CASSRGTGSHEQYF
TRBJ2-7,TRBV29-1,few,CSVGFGESYEQYF
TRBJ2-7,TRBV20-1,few,CSARRDRKTYEQYF
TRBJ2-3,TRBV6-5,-,CASSYGISTDTQYF
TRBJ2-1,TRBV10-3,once,CAISEGQGTYNEQFF
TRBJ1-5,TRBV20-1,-,CSAYYGSNQPQHF
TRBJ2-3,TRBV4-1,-,CASSQASRADTQYF
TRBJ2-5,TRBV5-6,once,CASSWSGTDNLQETQYF
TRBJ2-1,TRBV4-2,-,CASSQSTATSAPPNEQFF